These T cell receptor beta chains were read from a single sample in a study of blood T cell repertoires in COVID-19. The method was immunoSEQ multiplex PCR; TCRdb's version includes in-frame clones alone and lacks a portion of them. The repertoire includes 180,000 or so clones, roughly 86% of them detected once, and 1.5% to 2% sits in the top ten. What was sequenced was peripheral blood. These receptors were collected from a man aged 18 to 30 with active or convalescent COVID-19. Both conserved end residues are part of each CDR3. The D gene is left open where the match is weak. Clone size is not always given. Where it is, it says once, few, many or a class for expanded clones.

V gene,clone size,D gene,J gene,CDR3 DNA,CDR3 protein
TRBV10-2,.,TRBD2,TRBJ2-1,TGCGCCAGCAGTGATTTGGCGACTAGCGGCCTCTCCTACAATGAGCAGTTCTTC,CASSDLATSGLSYNEQFF
TRBV12-5,few,TRBD2,TRBJ2-1,TGTGCTAGTGCGACTAGCGGGAATCGGTATGAGCAGTTCTTC,CASATSGNRYEQFF
TRBV6-6,.,.,TRBJ1-2,TGTGCCAGCAGTTACTCAGGGGTACAAGACTATGGCTACACCTTC,CASSYSGVQDYGYTF
TRBV7-2,.,TRBD2,TRBJ2-1,TGTGCCAGCAGCCGTAAAGCGGGGGCCCAATACAATGAGCAGTTCTTC,CASSRKAGAQYNEQFF
TRBV25-1,.,.,TRBJ1-2,TGTGCCAGCAGTCAGGACAGCTATGGCTACACCTTC,CASSQDSYGYTF
TRBV13,.,.,TRBJ1-5,TGTGCCAGCAGCCTAGGGGTGGGGCGATATAGCAATCAGCCCCAGCATTTT,CASSLGVGRYSNQPQHF
TRBV7-3,.,.,TRBJ2-7,TGTGCCAGCAGCTTAAATGTGGCTAGCGAAAAGTACTTC,CASSLNVASEKYF
TRBV12-3/TRBV12-4,.,.,TRBJ1-2,TGTGCCAGCAGGTACAGGGATGGCTACACCTTC,CASRYRDGYTF
TRBV7-3,.,TRBD1,TRBJ2-5,TGTGCCAGCAGCTCGCAGGACAGGGTAGGGGAGACCCAGTACTTC,CASSSQDRVGETQYF
TRBV6-5,.,TRBD1,TRBJ1-4,TGTGCCAGCAGTAGGACAGGGAGGACTAATGAAAAACTGTTTTTT,CASSRTGRTNEKLFF
TRBV12-5,.,TRBD1,TRBJ1-1,TGTGCTAGTGGTACAAACCGGGACAGGAGTGAAGCTTTCTTT,CASGTNRDRSEAFF
TRBV5-1,.,TRBD1,TRBJ2-7,TGCGCCAGCAGCTTGGCCCCCGGTACAGGGGAATCGGAGGAGCAGTACTTC,CASSLAPGTGESEEQYF
TRBV30,once,.,TRBJ1-2,TGTGCCTGCCCTAGGGGTAACTATGGCTACACCTTC,CACPRGNYGYTF
TRBV7-2,.,TRBD2,TRBJ2-1,TGTGCCAGCAGCTTATTTCAGCGGGATCATGAGCAGTTCTTC,CASSLFQRDHEQFF
TRBV7-7,.,.,TRBJ2-3,TGTGCTAGCAGCTTAGGGCCTGGGGCGACAGCCACAGATACGCAGTATTTT,CASSLGPGATATDTQYF
TRBV15,.,TRBD2,TRBJ2-1,TGTGCCACCAGCAGAAGACTAGCGGGAGGCAATGAGCAGTTCTTC,CATSRRLAGGNEQFF
TRBV30,.,.,TRBJ2-2,TGTGCCTGGAGAGGGCCAGGGCACACCGGGGAGCTGTTTTTT,CAWRGPGHTGELFF
TRBV28,.,.,TRBJ2-2,TGTGCCAGCAGTTTCTTGTCCGTCCCCACCGGGGAGCTGTTTTTT,CASSFLSVPTGELFF
TRBV7-2,.,TRBD1,TRBJ1-2,TGTGCCAGCAGCTTAGCCAGGACAGGGGGGGGTGGCTACACCTTC,CASSLARTGGGGYTF
TRBV3-1/TRBV3-2,.,TRBD2,TRBJ2-1,TGTGCCAGCAGCCGCACTAGCGGTACCTACAATGAGCAGTTCTTC,CASSRTSGTYNEQFF
TRBV24-1,.,.,TRBJ2-1,TGTGCCACCAGTGATTTGAACTCTAGGAGCTCCTACAATGAGCAGTTCTTC,CATSDLNSRSSYNEQFF
TRBV5-1,.,.,TRBJ1-4,TGCGCCAGCAGCCCGGGTCTCGAAGAAAAACTGTTTTTT,CASSPGLEEKLFF
TRBV10-3,.,.,TRBJ1-1,TGTGCCATCAGTGAGTCTGGGACATCTCGAGCAGCTTTCTTT,CAISESGTSRAAFF
TRBV27,.,.,TRBJ1-2,TGTGCCAGCAGTTTAAAACAGACTAACTATGGCTACACCTTC,CASSLKQTNYGYTF
TRBV6-1,.,.,TRBJ2-5,TGTGCCAGCAGTGAATACTTTACCCCGGGGGCCCAGTACTTC,CASSEYFTPGAQYF
TRBV6-2/TRBV6-3,once,.,TRBJ2-5,TGTGCCAGCAGTGGGCCCTTGAGACTACCCCAAGAGACCCAGTACTTC,CASSGPLRLPQETQYF
TRBV4-1,.,.,TRBJ1-5,TGCGCCAGCAGCCAAGGGGGCCTCAGGGATGATCATCAGCCCCAGCATTTT,CASSQGGLRDDHQPQHF
TRBV5-4,.,.,TRBJ2-1,TGTGCCAGCAGCTTGCGTAAAACGGGGAAGCGGCAGTTCTTC,CASSLRKTGKRQFF
TRBV7-9,.,.,TRBJ2-1,TGTGCCAGCAGCTCCGGACTGGCTTCTGTTTTGAATGAGCAGTTCTTC,CASSSGLASVLNEQFF
TRBV6-5,.,TRBD1,TRBJ1-6,TGTGCCAGCAGTTACTCTGGACAGGGGGTAGACTCACCCCTCCACTTT,CASSYSGQGVDSPLHF
TRBV6-5,.,.,TRBJ1-1,TGTGCCAGCAGCCCCTCGGGGGTCCCGGCCACTGAAGCTTTCTTT,CASSPSGVPATEAFF
TRBV10-2,.,.,TRBJ2-7,TGCGCCAGCCGCCGGGACACTTACTACGAGCAGTACTTC,CASRRDTYYEQYF
TRBV3-1/TRBV3-2,.,TRBD2,TRBJ2-3,TGTGCCAGCAGCCAAGGCCCGGGGGGAGATACGCAGTATTTT,CASSQGPGGDTQYF
TRBV3-1/TRBV3-2,few,TRBD1,TRBJ1-3,TGTGCCAGCAGCCACAACACAGGGGCTGGAAACACCATATATTTT,CASSHNTGAGNTIYF
TRBV6-6,.,.,TRBJ2-7,TGTGCCAGCAGTTTCGGGTGGGAGCAGTACTTC,CASSFGWEQYF
TRBV4-2,.,.,TRBJ1-2,TGTGCCAGCAGCCAAGAGTCAGGGGTTCCTAACTATGGCTACACCTTC,CASSQESGVPNYGYTF
TRBV4-1,.,.,TRBJ1-1,TGCGCCAGCAGCCAAGAAGGACTTCCAAACACTGAAGCTTTCTTT,CASSQEGLPNTEAFF
TRBV7-2,.,TRBD1,TRBJ2-2,TGTGCCAGCAGCTTAGTGGGGACAGGAGTCGGGGAGCTGTTTTTT,CASSLVGTGVGELFF
TRBV7-2,.,.,TRBJ1-2,TGTGCCAGCAGCTTAGGCCCAGGGTGGAGCTATGGCTACACCTTC,CASSLGPGWSYGYTF
TRBV11-2,.,.,TRBJ2-2,TGTGCCAGCAGCCGTATAGCGGTCACCGGGGAGCTGTTTTTT,CASSRIAVTGELFF
TRBV7-3,once,.,TRBJ2-3,TGTGCCAGCAGCCCTACTAGCACAGATACGCAGTATTTT,CASSPTSTDTQYF
TRBV5-4,.,.,TRBJ1-2,TGTGCCAGCAGCTTGGGTCGGTTGGCAGGGTTTAGGGGCTACACCTTC,CASSLGRLAGFRGYTF
TRBV30,.,TRBD1,TRBJ1-2,TGTGCCTGGAGAGGGGACAGGGGATCGAATTCGAATGGCTACACCTTC,CAWRGDRGSNSNGYTF
TRBV5-1,.,TRBD2,TRBJ2-1,TGCGCCAGCACGTCGGGGGGCTCCTACAATGAGCAGTTCTTC,CASTSGGSYNEQFF
TRBV30,.,.,TRBJ1-1,TGTGCCTGGCGTTTCCCCATGGCGGGCACTGAAGCTTTCTTT,CAWRFPMAGTEAFF
TRBV2,.,.,TRBJ1-3,TGTGCCAGCAGTCGGCGGAACACCATATATTTT,CASSRRNTIYF
TRBV7-8,.,.,TRBJ1-5,TGTGCCAGCAGCCCTTTAGATCTGAGGGGCAATCAGCCCCAGCATTTT,CASSPLDLRGNQPQHF
TRBV6-2/TRBV6-3,.,.,TRBJ1-2,TGTGCCAGCAGTACAGGGTATGGCTACACCTTC,CASSTGYGYTF
TRBV5-1,.,.,TRBJ2-1,TGCGCCAGCAGCTTGTCGGCGGTAGGGAGTGGTGAGCAGTTCTTC,CASSLSAVGSGEQFF
TRBV7-6,.,.,TRBJ2-1,TGTGCCAGCAGCCGGAGCTCCAACAATGAGCAGTTCTTC,CASSRSSNNEQFF
TRBV7-2,once,.,TRBJ2-2,TGTGCCAGCTCGCCGGACTTCGGATCTTCCGGGGAGCTGTTTTTT,CASSPDFGSSGELFF